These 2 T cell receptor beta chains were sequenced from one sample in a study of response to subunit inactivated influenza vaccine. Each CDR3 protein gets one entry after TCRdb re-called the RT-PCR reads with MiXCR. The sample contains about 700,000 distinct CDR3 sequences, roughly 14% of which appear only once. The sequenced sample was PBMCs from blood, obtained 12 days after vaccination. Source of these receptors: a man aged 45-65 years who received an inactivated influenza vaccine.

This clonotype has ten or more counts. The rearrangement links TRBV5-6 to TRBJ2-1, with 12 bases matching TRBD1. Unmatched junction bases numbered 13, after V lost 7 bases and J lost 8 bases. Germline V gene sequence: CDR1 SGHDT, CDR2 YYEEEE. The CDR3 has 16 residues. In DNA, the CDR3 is TGTGCCAGCTCAACCCTGGGACAGGGGGCGGTCGATGAGCAGTTCTTC. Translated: CASSTLGQGAVDEQFF. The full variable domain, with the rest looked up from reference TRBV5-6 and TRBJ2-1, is DAGVTQSPTHLIKTRGQQVTLRCSPKSGHDTVSWYQQALGQGPQFIFQYYEEEERQRGNFPDRFSGHQFPNYSSELNVNALLLGDSALYLCASSTLGQGAVDEQFFGPGTRLTVL.

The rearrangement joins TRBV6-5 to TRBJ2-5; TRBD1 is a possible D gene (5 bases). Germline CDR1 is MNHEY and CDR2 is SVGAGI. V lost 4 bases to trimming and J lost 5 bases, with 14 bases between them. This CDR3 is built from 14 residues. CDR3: CASSLRISGETQYF. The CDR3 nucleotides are TGTGCCAGCAGTTTAAGGATCTCAGGGGAGACCCAGTACTTC.